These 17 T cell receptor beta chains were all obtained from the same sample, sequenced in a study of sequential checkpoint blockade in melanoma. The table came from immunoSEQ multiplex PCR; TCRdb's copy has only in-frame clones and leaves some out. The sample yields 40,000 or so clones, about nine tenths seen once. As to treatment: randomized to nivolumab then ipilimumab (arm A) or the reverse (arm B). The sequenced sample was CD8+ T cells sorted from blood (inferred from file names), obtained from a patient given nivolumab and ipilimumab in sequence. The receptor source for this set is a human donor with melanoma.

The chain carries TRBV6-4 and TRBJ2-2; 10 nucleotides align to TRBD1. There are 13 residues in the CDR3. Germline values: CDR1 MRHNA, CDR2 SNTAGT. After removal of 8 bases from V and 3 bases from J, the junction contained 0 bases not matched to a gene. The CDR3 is CASGQGDTGELFF. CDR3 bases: TGTGCCAGCGGACAGGGGGACACCGGGGAGCTGTTTTTT.

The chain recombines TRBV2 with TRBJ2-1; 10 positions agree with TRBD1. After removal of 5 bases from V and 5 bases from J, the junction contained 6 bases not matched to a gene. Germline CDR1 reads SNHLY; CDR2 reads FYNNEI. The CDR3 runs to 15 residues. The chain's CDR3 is CASSYSGTGDNEQFF. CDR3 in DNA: TGTGCCAGCAGTTACTCCGGGACAGGGGACAATGAGCAGTTCTTC.

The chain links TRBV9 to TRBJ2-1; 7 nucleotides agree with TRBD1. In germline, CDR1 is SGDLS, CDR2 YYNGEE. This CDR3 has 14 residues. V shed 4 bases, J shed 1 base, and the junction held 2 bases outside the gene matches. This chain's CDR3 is CASSSGQSYNEQFF. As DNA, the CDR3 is TGTGCCAGCAGCTCGGGACAGTCCTACAATGAGCAGTTCTTC.

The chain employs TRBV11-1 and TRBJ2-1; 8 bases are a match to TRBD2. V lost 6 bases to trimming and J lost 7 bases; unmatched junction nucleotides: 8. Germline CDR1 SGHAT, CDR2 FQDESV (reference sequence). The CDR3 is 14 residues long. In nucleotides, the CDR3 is TGTGCCAGCAGTAATAGCGGGAATCATAATGAGCAGTTCTTC. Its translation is CASSNSGNHNEQFF.

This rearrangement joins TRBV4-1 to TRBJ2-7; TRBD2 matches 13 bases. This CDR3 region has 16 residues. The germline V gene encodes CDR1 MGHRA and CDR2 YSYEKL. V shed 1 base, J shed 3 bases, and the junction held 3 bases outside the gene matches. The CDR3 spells CASSQAWTSGSYEQYF. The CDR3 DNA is TGCGCCAGCAGCCAAGCCTGGACTAGCGGGAGCTACGAGCAGTACTTC.

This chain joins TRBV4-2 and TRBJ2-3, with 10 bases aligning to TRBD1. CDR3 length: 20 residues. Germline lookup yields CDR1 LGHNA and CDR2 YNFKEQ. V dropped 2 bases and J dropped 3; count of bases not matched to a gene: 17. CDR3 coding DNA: TGTGCCAGCAGCCAATTATCCGGGACAGGGGAGTTTATGGGGACAGATACGCAGTATTTT. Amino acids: CASSQLSGTGEFMGTDTQYF.

The CDR3 sequence: CASKEFAGGYNEQFF. The CDR3 DNA reads as TGTGCCAGCAAGGAGTTCGCGGGAGGGTACAATGAGCAGTTCTTC. The chain recombines TRBV27 with TRBJ2-1; 9 bases are shared with TRBD2. After removal of 7 bases from V and 4 bases from J, the junction contained 8 bases not matched to a gene. This CDR3 is built from 15 residues. Germline V lookup: CDR1 MNHEY, CDR2 SMNVEV (reference sequence).

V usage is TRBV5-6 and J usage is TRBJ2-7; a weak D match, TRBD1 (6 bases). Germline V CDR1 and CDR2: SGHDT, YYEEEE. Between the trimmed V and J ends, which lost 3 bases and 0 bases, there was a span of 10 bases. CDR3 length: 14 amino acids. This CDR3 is CASSWTASSYEQYV. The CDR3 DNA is TGTGCCAGCAGCTGGACAGCGAGCTCCTACGAGCAGTACGTC.

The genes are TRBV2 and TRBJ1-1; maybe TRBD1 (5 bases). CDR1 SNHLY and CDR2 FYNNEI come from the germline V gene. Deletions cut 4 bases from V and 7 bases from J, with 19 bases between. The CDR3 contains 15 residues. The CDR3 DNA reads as TGTGCCAGCAGTGGTGGAGCAGGGATAGATCTTGAAGCTTTCTTT. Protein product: CASSGGAGIDLEAFF.

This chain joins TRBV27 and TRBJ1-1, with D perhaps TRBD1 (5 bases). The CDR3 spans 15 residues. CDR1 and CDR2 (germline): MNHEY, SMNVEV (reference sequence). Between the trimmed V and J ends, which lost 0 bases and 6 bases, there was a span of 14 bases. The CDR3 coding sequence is TGTGCCAGCAGTTTATCGGCCCTGGGGGGGGCTGAAGCTTTCTTT. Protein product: CASSLSALGGAEAFF.

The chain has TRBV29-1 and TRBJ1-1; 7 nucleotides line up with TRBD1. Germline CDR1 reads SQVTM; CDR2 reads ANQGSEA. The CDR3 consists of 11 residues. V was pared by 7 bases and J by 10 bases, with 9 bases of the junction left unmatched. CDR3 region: CSGLDRVGAFF. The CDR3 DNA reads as TGCAGCGGCCTAGACAGGGTCGGAGCTTTCTTT.

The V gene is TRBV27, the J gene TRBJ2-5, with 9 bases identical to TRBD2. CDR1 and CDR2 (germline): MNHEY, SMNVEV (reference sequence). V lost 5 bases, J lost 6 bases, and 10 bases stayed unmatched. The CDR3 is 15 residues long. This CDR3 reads CASSLLSGSMQTQYF. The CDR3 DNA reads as TGTGCCAGCAGTCTACTTAGCGGGAGTATGCAGACCCAGTACTTC.

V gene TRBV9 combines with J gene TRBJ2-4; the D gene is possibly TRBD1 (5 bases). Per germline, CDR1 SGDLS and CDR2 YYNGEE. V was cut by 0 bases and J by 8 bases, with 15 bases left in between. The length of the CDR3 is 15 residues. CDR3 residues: CASSVGGLQWDIQYF. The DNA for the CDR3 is TGTGCCAGCAGCGTAGGGGGCCTCCAGTGGGACATTCAGTACTTC.

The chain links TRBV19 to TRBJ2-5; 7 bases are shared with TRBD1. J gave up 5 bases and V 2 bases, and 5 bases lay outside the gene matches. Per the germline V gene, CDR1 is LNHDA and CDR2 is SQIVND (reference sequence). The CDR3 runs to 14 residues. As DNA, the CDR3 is TGTGCCAGTAGTATACAGGGGGAAGGGGAGACCCAGTACTTC. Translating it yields CASSIQGEGETQYF.

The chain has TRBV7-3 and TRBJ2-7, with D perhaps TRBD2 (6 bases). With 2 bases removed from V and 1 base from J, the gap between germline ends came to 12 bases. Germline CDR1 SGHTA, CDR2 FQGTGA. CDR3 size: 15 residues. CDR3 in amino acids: CASSLAGRASYEQYV. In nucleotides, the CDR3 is TGTGCCAGCAGCTTAGCGGGACGGGCTTCCTACGAGCAGTACGTC.

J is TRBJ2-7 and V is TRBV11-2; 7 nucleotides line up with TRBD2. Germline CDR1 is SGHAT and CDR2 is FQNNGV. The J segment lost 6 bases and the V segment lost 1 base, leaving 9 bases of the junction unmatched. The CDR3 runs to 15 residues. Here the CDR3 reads CASSLVTRERLEQYF. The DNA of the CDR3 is TGTGCCAGCAGCTTAGTCACGCGGGAGCGTCTCGAGCAGTACTTC.

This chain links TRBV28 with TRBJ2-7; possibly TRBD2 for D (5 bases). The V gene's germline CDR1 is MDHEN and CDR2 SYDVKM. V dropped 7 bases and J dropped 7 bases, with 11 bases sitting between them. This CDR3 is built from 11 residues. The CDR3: CASTVAREQYF. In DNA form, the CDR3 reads TGTGCCAGCACTGTAGCGCGGGAGCAGTACTTC.